The rows below give T cell receptor beta chains drawn from one sample of a study of blood T cell repertoires in COVID-19. Only in-frame clones appear in the TCRdb table, and some are missing; sequencing was by immunoSEQ multiplex PCR. Of hundreds of thousands of clones in the sample, 75% to 90% are singletons; the top ten hold approximately 1.2%. Sequences were obtained from PBMCs or T cells enriched from blood (not recorded which). Receptors originate from a man aged 25-45 years who had recovered from COVID-19. Each CDR3 is given with its conserved first and last residue. A D gene is named only where the DNA matches it firmly. Clone sizes are given selectively: once, few, many, or a class where the clone is expanded.

J gene,D gene,V gene,clone size,CDR3 protein,CDR3 DNA
TRBJ2-7,.,TRBV30,.,CAWSGGRGRIPTEQYF,TGTGCCTGGAGCGGGGGGCGGGGCAGAATCCCTACCGAGCAGTACTTC
TRBJ2-1,.,TRBV7-2,.,CASSQDYNEQFF,TGTGCCAGCAGCCAGGACTACAATGAGCAGTTCTTC
TRBJ1-5,TRBD1,TRBV28,.,CASSGQEDQPQHF,TGTGCCAGCTCTGGACAGGAAGATCAGCCCCAGCATTTT
TRBJ1-2,.,TRBV2,.,CASRQGFHGYTF,TGTGCCAGCAGACAGGGATTTCATGGCTACACCTTC
TRBJ1-2,.,TRBV28,.,CASTLQRKDYGYTF,TGTGCCAGCACGCTACAGCGGAAGGACTATGGCTACACCTTC
TRBJ1-1,.,TRBV11-2,.,CASSLVTVGTEAFF,TGTGCCAGCAGCTTAGTCACAGTGGGCACTGAAGCTTTCTTT
TRBJ2-1,TRBD2,TRBV19,.,CASSPPPGLSSYNEQFF,TGTGCCAGTAGTCCACCTCCGGGACTAAGCTCCTACAATGAGCAGTTCTTC
TRBJ2-3,TRBD1,TRBV27,.,CASSHQETGGATDTQYF,TGTGCCAGCAGTCACCAGGAAACAGGGGGCGCAACAGATACGCAGTATTTT
TRBJ2-7,.,TRBV28,.,CASSLLRSTYEQYF,TGTGCCAGCAGTTTGTTGAGATCCACCTACGAGCAGTACTTC
TRBJ2-7,.,TRBV30,.,CAWSPTGRGEQYF,TGTGCCTGGAGTCCCACTGGACGGGGCGAGCAGTACTTC
TRBJ2-5,TRBD1,TRBV14,.,CASSQDNRGLETQYF,TGTGCCAGCAGCCAAGACAACAGGGGGCTGGAGACCCAGTACTTC
TRBJ2-2,TRBD1,TRBV7-9,.,CASSQGQGDTGELFF,TGTGCCAGCAGCCAGGGACAGGGAGACACCGGGGAGCTGTTTTTT
TRBJ2-1,TRBD2,TRBV5-1,.,CASGGLDLIMGNEQFF,TGCGCCAGCGGCGGACTAGACCTCATCATGGGGAATGAGCAGTTCTTC
TRBJ2-3,.,TRBV11-2,.,CASSLGASTDTQYF,TGTGCCAGCAGCTTAGGGGCTAGCACAGATACGCAGTATTTT
TRBJ2-7,.,TRBV30,.,CAWSVRWSGLPYEQYF,TGTGCCTGGAGTGTAAGGTGGTCAGGGCTTCCCTACGAGCAGTACTTC
TRBJ2-7,TRBD2,TRBV11-2,.,CASSPPGGYEQYF,TGTGCCAGCAGCCCCCCCGGGGGGTACGAGCAGTACTTC
TRBJ2-3,.,TRBV21-1,once,CASSKDEKNPGLAERGNTDTQYF,TGTGCCAGCAGCAAAGATGAGAAGAACCCGGGACTAGCGGAGAGGGGAAACACAGATACGCAGTATTTT
TRBJ2-7,TRBD2,TRBV11-2,.,CASSWTSGGGYEQYF,TGTGCCAGCAGCTGGACTAGCGGGGGAGGCTACGAGCAGTACTTC
TRBJ1-1,.,TRBV30,.,CAWSVKQKNTEAFF,TGTGCCTGGAGTGTAAAACAGAAGAACACTGAAGCTTTCTTT
TRBJ2-7,.,TRBV3-1/TRBV3-2,.,CASSQIASSYEQYF,TGTGCCAGCAGCCAGATCGCGAGCTCCTACGAGCAGTACTTC
TRBJ2-4,TRBD2,TRBV6-2/TRBV6-3,.,CASSAGVRNIQYF,TGTGCCAGCAGCGCGGGAGTTAGAAACATTCAGTACTTC
TRBJ1-2,.,TRBV10-1,.,CASSRDISYGYTF,TGCGCCAGCAGCAGGGACATCTCTTATGGCTACACCTTC
TRBJ1-6,TRBD1,TRBV6-5,.,CASSPGGAYSPLHF,TGTGCCAGCAGTCCAGGGGGCGCGTATTCACCCCTCCACTTT
TRBJ2-7,TRBD1,TRBV6-5,.,CASSIIRDRGYEQYF,TGTGCCAGCAGTATAATCCGGGACAGGGGCTACGAGCAGTACTTC
TRBJ2-5,TRBD2,TRBV30,once,CAWSVPGLAGFTAQYF,TGTGCCTGGAGTGTACCCGGACTAGCGGGTTTTACTGCCCAGTACTTC
TRBJ2-1,TRBD2,TRBV28,.,CASISGGLADEQFF,TGTGCCAGCATAAGTGGGGGACTAGCCGATGAGCAGTTCTTC
TRBJ2-3,.,TRBV6-1,.,CASSEVVGTDTQYF,TGTGCCAGCAGTGAAGTGGTAGGCACAGATACGCAGTATTTT
TRBJ1-5,.,TRBV28,.,CASSLFGGGQPQHF,TGTGCCAGCAGTTTATTTGGGGGCGGGCAGCCCCAGCATTTT
TRBJ2-1,.,TRBV30,.,CAWSVGGAGNSYNEQFF,TGTGCCTGGAGTGTAGGGGGGGCAGGAAACTCCTACAATGAGCAGTTCTTC